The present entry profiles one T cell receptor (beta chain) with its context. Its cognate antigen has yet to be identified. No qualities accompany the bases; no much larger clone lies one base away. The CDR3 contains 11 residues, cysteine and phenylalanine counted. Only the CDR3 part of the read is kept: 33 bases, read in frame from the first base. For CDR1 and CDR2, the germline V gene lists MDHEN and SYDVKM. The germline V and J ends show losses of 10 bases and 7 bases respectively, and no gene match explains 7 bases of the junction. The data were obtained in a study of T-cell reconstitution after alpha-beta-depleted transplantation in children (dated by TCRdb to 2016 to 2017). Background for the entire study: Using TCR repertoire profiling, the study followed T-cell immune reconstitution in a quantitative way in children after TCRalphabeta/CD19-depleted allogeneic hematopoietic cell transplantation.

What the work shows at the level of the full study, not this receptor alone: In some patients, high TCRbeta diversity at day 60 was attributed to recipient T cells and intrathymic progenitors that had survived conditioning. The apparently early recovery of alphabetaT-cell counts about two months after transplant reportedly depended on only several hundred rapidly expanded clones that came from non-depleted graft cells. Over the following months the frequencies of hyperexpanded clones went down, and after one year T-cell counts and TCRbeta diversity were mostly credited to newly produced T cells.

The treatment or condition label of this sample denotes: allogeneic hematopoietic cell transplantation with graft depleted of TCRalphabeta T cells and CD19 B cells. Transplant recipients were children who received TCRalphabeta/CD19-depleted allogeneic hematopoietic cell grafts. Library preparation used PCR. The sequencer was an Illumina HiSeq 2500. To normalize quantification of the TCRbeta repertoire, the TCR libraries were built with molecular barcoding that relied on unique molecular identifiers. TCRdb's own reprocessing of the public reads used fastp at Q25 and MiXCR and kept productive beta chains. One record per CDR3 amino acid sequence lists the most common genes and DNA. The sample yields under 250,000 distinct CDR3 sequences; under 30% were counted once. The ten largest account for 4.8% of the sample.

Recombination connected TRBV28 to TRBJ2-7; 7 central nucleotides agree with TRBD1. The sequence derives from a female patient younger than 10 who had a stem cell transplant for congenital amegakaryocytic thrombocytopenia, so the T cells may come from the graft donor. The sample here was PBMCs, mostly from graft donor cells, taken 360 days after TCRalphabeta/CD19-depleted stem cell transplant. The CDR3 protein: CATLRGREQYF. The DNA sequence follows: TGTGCCACGTTGAGGGGGCGTGAGCAGTACTTC.